Sequencing of this T cell receptor (beta chain) was carried out in a study of high-grade serous ovarian cancer treatment subgroups. Study summary: Mean per sample: around 13,000 reads, around 7,100 unique TCR beta rearrangements.

On this clone itself: The antigen is unknown.

CDR1 is MNHEY, CDR2 SVGAGI, per germline. The V end lost 6 bases, the J end lost 1 base, and 13 bases lay between the germline ends. The CDR3 is 14 amino acids. The tumor samples were collected prior to definitive surgery or chemotherapy. TCRdb keeps only in-frame clones here, not all; method: immunoSEQ multiplex PCR. The sample has nearly 8,000 clones, 70% to 85% seen once. Broader study findings: Bulk tumor TCR sequencing gave no spatial information. Tumors within one patient showed repertoire similarity of roughly 0.1 to 0.8. Clonal relatedness tracked neoantigen level, and by trend copy number and mutation load.

Specimen: tumor tissue. The receptor's source is a human donor with high-grade serous ovarian cancer. The chain links TRBV6-5 to TRBJ2-7; unclear D gene. The CDR3 DNA is TGTGCCAGCAGCCTCGGTCAGCTGTCCTACGAGCAGTACTTC. Protein sequence: CASSLGQLSYEQYF.